The 5 T cell receptor beta chains below come from one sample, sequenced in a study of healthy donors' naive CD4 and CD8 T cells. Starting from 500 ng of total RNA, TCR libraries were made with linear amplification. TCRdb called the reads again in MiXCR, with one record for every CDR3 protein. The sample has around 200,000 distinct CDR3 sequences, 65% to 75% seen once. Sequencing used naive CD4+ and CD8+ T cells sorted from blood, pooled from several donors. These receptors were collected from a pool of human donors in good health; the sample pools cells from several healthy donors.

The chain has TRBV5-1 and TRBJ2-3; 12 bases align to TRBD2. The V gene end was trimmed by 2 bases and the J gene end by 0 bases; junction bases not matched to a gene: 7. CDR3 length: 18 residues. Germline values: CDR1 SGHRS, CDR2 YFSETQ. The CDR3 DNA is TGCGCCAGCAGCTTCACTAGCGGGGGGCCGTATAGCACAGATACGCAGTATTTT. Protein sequence: CASSFTSGGPYSTDTQYF.

The chain has TRBV6-5 and TRBJ2-1, with D maybe TRBD2 (5 bases). The germline V and J ends were trimmed by 8 bases and 9 bases, with 20 bases remaining between them. The V gene's germline CDR1 is MNHEY and CDR2 SVGAGI. The CDR3 runs 14 residues. The CDR3 DNA follows: TGTGCCAGCCAGAGACAAGGGTTACGGGGTGAGCAGTTCTTC. It is translated as CASQRQGLRGEQFF.

The V gene is TRBV29-1, the J gene TRBJ2-7, with 9 bases that match TRBD1. Germline V gene sequence: CDR1 SQVTM, CDR2 ANQGSEA. V shed 4 bases and J 5 bases; nucleotides not matched to a gene: 6. This CDR3 is built from 13 residues. The CDR3 reads CSVGPGTGNEQYF. In nucleotides, the CDR3 is TGCAGCGTTGGTCCCGGGACAGGGAACGAGCAGTACTTC.

In its sample, this clonotype was seen a few times. The chain uses TRBV10-3 and TRBJ2-7; D remains unclear. Trimming took 6 bases from V and 1 from J, leaving 7 bases between them. Germline lookup yields CDR1 ENHRY and CDR2 SYGVKD. The CDR3 is made up of 12 amino acids. CDR3 DNA sequence: TGTGCCATCAGGGACGTTTCCTACGAGCAGTACTTC. Protein product: CAIRDVSYEQYF.

V usage is TRBV5-6 and J usage is TRBJ2-2; D gene uncertain. V was trimmed by 3 bases and J by 0 bases, leaving 15 bases between them. This CDR3 comprises 17 residues. Germline V gene data show CDR1 as SGHDT and CDR2 as YYEEEE. CDR3 sequence (DNA): TGTGCCAGCAGCTCCCTTGGGCAGCTACCGAACACCGGGGAGCTGTTTTTT. It codes for CASSSLGQLPNTGELFF.